This paragraph covers one T cell receptor beta chain sequence. Its antigen remains unidentified. This entry is derived from a study of cytomegalovirus exposure and HLA in healthy donors. With 60 Vbeta and 13 Jbeta primers, the PCR was carried out. Method: immunoSEQ multiplex PCR; TCRdb's copy keeps in-frame clones and lacks some. The data contain around 140,000 clones, over 75% of them singletons. The V gene lost 3 bases and the J gene lost 4 bases, with 14 bases spanning the gap. This CDR3 is built from 15 residues. Per germline, CDR1 MGHDK and CDR2 SYGVNS. Study results and limitations: A prior analysis recorded that most TCR beta V segments were productive about 87% or about 30% of the time.

The rearrangement links TRBV25-1 to TRBJ2-3, with D perhaps TRBD2 (5 bases). This sequence originates from a male donor in good health and CMV-seronegative. Sequencing was performed on PBMCs. The CDR3 DNA reads as TGTGCCAGCAGTGACCAGGCGGGTATTCCAGATACGCAGTATTTT. Protein product: CASSDQAGIPDTQYF. The variable domain in full, completed from reference TRBV25-1 and TRBJ2-3, reads EADIYQTPRYLVIGTGKKITLECSQTMGHDKMYWYQQDPGMELHLIHYSYGVNSTEKGDLSSESTVSRIRTEHFPLTLESARPSHTSQYLCASSDQAGIPDTQYFGPGTRLTVL.